These T cell receptor beta chains were read from a single sample in a study of shared T cell receptors in the human thymus. The repertoire was sequenced with immunoSEQ multiplex PCR; TCRdb's copy has only in-frame clones and lacks some. The profile shows 500,000 to 850,000 clones, around 87% of them singletons. The sample was also reused in another study, on human thymus T cells.

The sample consisted of thymocytes. These receptors were obtained from a boy under two years old with a congenital heart defect. CDR3s include the opening cysteine and the closing phenylalanine or tryptophan. The D gene is left open where the match is weak. The size entry is marked missing in some rows and otherwise reads once, few, many or a size class.

TRBV27	TRBJ2-5	once	-	CASSHTRPGVGQFEETQYF	TGTGCCAGCAGTCACACCAGACCTGGAGTAGGACAGTTCGAAGAGACCCAGTACTTC
TRBV7-6	TRBJ1-4	-	-	CASSPYEYEKLFF	TGTGCCAGCAGCCCCTATGAATATGAAAAACTGTTTTTT
TRBV5-6	TRBJ1-6	few	TRBD1	CASSSPGQGRSPLHF	TGTGCCAGCAGCTCACCGGGACAGGGGCGATCACCCCTCCACTTT
TRBV28	TRBJ1-4	-	-	CASSFRAEAFNEKLFF	TGTGCCAGCAGTTTTAGGGCGGAGGCCTTTAATGAAAAACTGTTTTTT
TRBV29-1	TRBJ2-4	-	-	CSAKGLAKNIQYF	TGCAGCGCCAAGGGACTAGCCAAAAACATTCAGTACTTC
TRBV5-8	TRBJ1-2	few	TRBD1	CASSNDPGTGIDGYTF	TGTGCCAGCAGCAATGACCCCGGGACAGGGATAGATGGCTACACCTTC
TRBV11-2	TRBJ1-1	-	-	CASSLLGRGSMNTEAFF	TGTGCCAGCAGCTTATTGGGGAGGGGATCTATGAACACTGAAGCTTTCTTT
TRBV13	TRBJ2-7	-	TRBD2	CASSLARGGRAHEQYF	TGTGCCAGCAGCCTCGCCAGGGGCGGGAGGGCCCACGAGCAGTACTTC
TRBV15	TRBJ2-3	once	-	CATSRGRGFGGSTDTQYF	TGTGCCACCAGCAGAGGGAGGGGGTTCGGGGGGAGCACAGATACGCAGTATTTT
TRBV5-6	TRBJ2-4	-	-	CASSSRRPRPIAKNIQYF	TGTGCCAGCAGCTCGCGGCGTCCGCGACCCATAGCCAAAAACATTCAGTACTTC
TRBV27	TRBJ2-1	-	-	CASSGLLTTSHNTNEQFF	TGTGCCAGCAGTGGACTACTCACGACCTCACACAACACCAATGAGCAGTTCTTC
TRBV14	TRBJ2-3	-	-	CASSQDLRSSAALDTQYF	TGTGCCAGCAGCCAAGATCTGAGGAGTTCGGCGGCCCTAGATACGCAGTATTTT
TRBV10-3	TRBJ2-3	-	-	CAIAYQGPRTDTQYF	TGTGCCATTGCCTACCAGGGGCCTCGCACAGATACGCAGTATTTT
TRBV15	TRBJ1-1	few	-	CATSRDPPGRTEAFF	TGTGCCACCAGCAGAGATCCTCCGGGGAGGACTGAAGCTTTCTTT
TRBV6-1	TRBJ1-1	-	TRBD1	CASSEEGRDRGDTEAFF	TGTGCCAGCAGTGAAGAGGGTAGGGACAGGGGGGACACTGAAGCTTTCTTT
TRBV7-9	TRBJ1-1	once	TRBD1	CASREGRDRENTEAFF	TGTGCCAGCAGAGAGGGGCGGGACAGGGAAAACACTGAAGCTTTCTTT
TRBV4-2	TRBJ2-5	-	-	CASSQEDEGTQYF	TGTGCCAGCAGCCAAGAAGACGAGGGGACCCAGTACTTC
TRBV5-1	TRBJ2-2	-	TRBD2	CASSPPPSGGNTGELFF	TGCGCCAGCAGCCCGCCTCCTAGCGGGGGGAACACCGGGGAGCTGTTTTTT
TRBV7-2	TRBJ1-4	-	TRBD1	CASSLILGQGVGLFF	TGTGCCAGCAGCTTAATCTTGGGACAGGGAGTGGGACTGTTTTTT
TRBV4-3	TRBJ2-5	-	-	CASSQERGETQYF	TGCGCCAGCAGCCAAGAACGAGGAGAGACCCAGTACTTC
TRBV7-9	TRBJ1-1	-	TRBD1	CASSLTTPRQGMNTEAFF	TGTGCCAGCAGCTTGACGACCCCAAGACAGGGAATGAACACTGAAGCTTTCTTT
TRBV28	TRBJ1-5	-	-	CASSLSGVVSSNQPQHF	TGTGCCAGCAGTTTATCAGGGGTTGTTAGTAGCAATCAGCCCCAGCATTTT
TRBV7-2	TRBJ2-3	-	TRBD1	CASSHGQGARTRSTDTQYF	TGTGCCAGCAGCCACGGACAGGGGGCGAGGACACGTTCCACAGATACGCAGTATTTT
TRBV18	TRBJ2-7	-	-	CASSPGPGIDYEQYF	TGTGCCAGCTCACCAGGTCCCGGGATAGACTACGAGCAGTACTTC
TRBV27	TRBJ2-7	-	-	CASRSATGSYEQYF	TGTGCCAGCAGATCCGCGACAGGTAGCTACGAGCAGTACTTC
TRBV5-5	TRBJ1-1	-	-	CASSLAEGDTEAFF	TGTGCCAGCAGCTTGGCCGAGGGGGACACTGAAGCTTTCTTT
TRBV19	TRBJ1-3	once	-	CASSRETASGNTIYF	TGTGCCAGTAGTAGGGAGACGGCCTCTGGAAACACCATATATTTT
TRBV12-5	TRBJ1-5	-	TRBD1	CASGNTGTGAPNQPQHF	TGTGCTAGTGGTAACACCGGGACAGGGGCACCGAATCAGCCCCAGCATTTT
TRBV5-5	TRBJ1-1	once	TRBD1	CASSLSTGGNTEAFF	TGTGCCAGCAGCTTGTCGACAGGGGGGAACACTGAAGCTTTCTTT
TRBV7-8	TRBJ2-3	-	-	CASSFRGYTDTQYF	TGTGCCAGCAGCTTCCGGGGTTACACAGATACGCAGTATTTT
TRBV4-1	TRBJ2-7	-	-	CASSQDTNVGARPYEQYF	TGCGCCAGCAGCCAAGATACCAATGTGGGAGCTCGGCCCTACGAGCAGTACTTC
TRBV4-3	TRBJ2-5	-	TRBD1	CASSQVPFDRGLETQYF	TGCGCCAGCAGCCAAGTCCCCTTCGACAGGGGGCTTGAGACCCAGTACTTC
TRBV12-1	TRBJ2-3	-	-	CASSSNVGVTDTQYF	TGTGCCAGCAGCTCCAACGTCGGGGTCACAGATACGCAGTATTTT
TRBV28	TRBJ1-5	-	TRBD1	CASSCRDREFLGNQPQHF	TGTGCCAGCAGTTGCCGGGACAGGGAATTTCTAGGGAATCAGCCCCAGCATTTT
TRBV7-2	TRBJ1-4	-	-	CASSLVGRTEGEKLFF	TGTGCCAGCAGCTTAGTAGGTAGGACAGAAGGAGAAAAACTGTTTTTT
TRBV7-8	TRBJ1-1	-	-	CASSLGGPGSTEAFF	TGTGCCAGCAGCTTAGGCGGTCCGGGGAGCACTGAAGCTTTCTTT
TRBV12-5	TRBJ2-3	-	-	CASGLGGGRADTQYF	TGTGCTAGTGGTCTGGGAGGGGGAAGGGCAGATACGCAGTATTTT
TRBV27	TRBJ2-1	-	-	CASSLSSWAGGQFF	TGTGCCAGCAGTTTATCCTCCTGGGCGGGTGGGCAGTTCTTC
TRBV6-1	TRBJ1-4	-	-	CASRQNEKLFF	TGTGCCAGCAGACAGAATGAAAAACTGTTTTTT
TRBV5-6	TRBJ2-7	-	-	CASSFGGWYEQYF	TGTGCCAGCAGCTTTGGGGGCTGGTACGAGCAGTACTTC
TRBV28	TRBJ1-4	once	TRBD1	CASSLGWTGQNEKLFF	TGTGCCAGCAGTTTAGGGTGGACAGGGCAAAATGAAAAACTGTTTTTT
TRBV29-1	TRBJ1-1	-	TRBD1	CSVTGGGDTEAFF	TGCAGCGTCACAGGGGGAGGGGACACTGAAGCTTTCTTT